This TCR beta chain was captured by sequencing in a study of long-term antiretroviral therapy in people with HIV. Study findings and constraints: Investigators report no available data on ART adherence, viral resistance or therapy changes.

Concerning this clone itself: Its target is not known.

At the survey level, the v3.0 immunoSEQ assay was run. Sequencing was designed to cover about 40,000-55,000 T-cell genomes in each sample. The assay was immunoSEQ multiplex PCR, and TCRdb's table has in-frame clones only and misses some. The repertoire has about 36,000 clones, over 75% of them found once; the top ten carry roughly 10%. CDR3 size: 16 residues. The trim removed 3 bases at V and 1 base at J, leaving 3 bases unmatched. Per the germline V gene, CDR1 is MGHDK and CDR2 is SYGVNS. Specimens carried about 0.85-10 million cryopreserved PBMC before DNA extraction. The sequenced sample was unsorted PBMCs, obtained 2.2 years after starting antiretroviral therapy. This TCR came from a man between 18 and 29 years old with HIV. V and J are TRBV25-1 and TRBJ2-3; 11 nucleotides match TRBD1. CDR3 sequence (DNA): TGTGCCAGCAGTGAGGGGACAGGGGGGGGCACAGATACGCAGTATTTT. Protein sequence: CASSEGTGGGTDTQYF.